This T cell receptor (beta chain) was documented in a study of OX40 agonist ivuxolimab in advanced cancers. About the research overall: A mean age of approximately 58 years, range 23 to 79, was recorded, and approximately 85% were male. Whole-study results and caveats: Clonal expansion by week 6 occurred in CD4+ and CD8+ blood T cells (at 0.1 to 3.0 mg/kg). There were, on average, more expanded clones in CD8+ T cells than in CD4+.

TCRdb's table, derived via immunoSEQ multiplex PCR, lists solely in-frame clones and lacks some. The sample consists of around 25,000 clones, roughly 84% of them appearing once. CDR1 is MNHEY and CDR2 is SMNVEV in the germline V gene (reference sequence). V was trimmed by 5 bases and J by 3 bases, leaving 14 bases between them. This CDR3 is built from 14 residues. On this clone: Its antigen is unidentified.

The TCR originated in an adult with an advanced solid tumor such as melanoma, head and neck, liver or kidney cancer. The chain couples TRBV27 to TRBJ2-7; D is possibly TRBD1 or TRBD2 (7 bases each). The specimen was CD4+ or CD8+ T cells sorted from blood, collected in a trial of the OX40 agonist ivuxolimab. CDR3 protein: CASSRGRQGYEQYF. CDR3 DNA: TGTGCCAGCAGTCGCGGGAGACAGGGCTACGAGCAGTACTTC.